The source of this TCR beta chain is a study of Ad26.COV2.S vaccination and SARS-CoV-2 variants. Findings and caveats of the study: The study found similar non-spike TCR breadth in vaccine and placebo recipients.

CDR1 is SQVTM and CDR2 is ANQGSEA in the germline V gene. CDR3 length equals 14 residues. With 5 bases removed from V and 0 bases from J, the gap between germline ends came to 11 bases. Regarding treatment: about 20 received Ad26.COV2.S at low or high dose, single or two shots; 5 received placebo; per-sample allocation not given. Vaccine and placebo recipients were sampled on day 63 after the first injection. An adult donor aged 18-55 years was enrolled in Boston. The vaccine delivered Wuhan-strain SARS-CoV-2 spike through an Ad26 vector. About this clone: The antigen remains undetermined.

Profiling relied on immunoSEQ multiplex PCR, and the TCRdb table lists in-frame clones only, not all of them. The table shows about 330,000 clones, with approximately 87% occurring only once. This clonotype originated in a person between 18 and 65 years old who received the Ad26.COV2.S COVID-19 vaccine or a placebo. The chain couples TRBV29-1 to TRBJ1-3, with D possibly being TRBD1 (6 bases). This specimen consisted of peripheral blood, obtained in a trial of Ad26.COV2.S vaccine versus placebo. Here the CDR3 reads CSVQGRFSGNTIYF. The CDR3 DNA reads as TGCAGCGTTCAGGGGAGATTCTCTGGAAACACCATATATTTT.